The source of this TCR beta chain is a study of blood T cell repertoires in COVID-19. The germline gives CDR1 KGHSH, CDR2 LQKENI. The CDR3 has 17 amino acids. V was pared by 1 base and J by 0 bases, with 12 bases between. Using immunoSEQ multiplex PCR, the repertoire was profiled, and TCRdb retains in-frame clones only, with some absent. The sample yields 150,000 to 250,000 clones, approximately 94% seen once. The clonotype originates from a man aged 30 to 45 with COVID-19, enrolled during active disease. The chain joins TRBV18 to TRBJ2-2; D is possibly TRBD2 (6 bases). Sequences were obtained from peripheral blood. Written as DNA, the CDR3 is TGTGCCAGCTCACCACAGAGTAGCGGTACGAACACCGGGGAGCTGTTTTTT. This translates into CASSPQSSGTNTGELFF.